This is a list of T cell receptor beta chains from one sample in a study of T-cell memory formation after mild COVID-19. TCRdb recomputed calls from the 5' RACE reads with MiXCR, one row per CDR3 protein. The sample has some 350,000 distinct CDR3 sequences, approximately 16% seen once. The sequencing input was PBMCs or a T cell subset sorted from them (not recorded which). The source is a young man who had mild COVID-19 (a few samples of this study predate the infection). Cell type and time point are not known. The conserved cysteine and the conserved F or W are not part of the CDR3 here. Fields, in order: V gene, D gene, J gene, clone size, CDR3 protein. The D gene is left open where the match is weak. Only some rows state a clone size, as once, few, many or a class for expanded clones.

TRBV7-3,.,TRBJ2-2,few,ASSHLGSELDEELF
TRBV7-2,.,TRBJ2-1,many,ASSLARLEGENEQF
TRBV12-3/TRBV12-4,.,TRBJ2-7,many,ASSWGGPEQY
TRBV5-1,.,TRBJ1-1,many,ASSLRGNTEAF
TRBV21-1,.,TRBJ2-5,.,ASSKDGVLGTQY
TRBV5-1,.,TRBJ1-6,few,ASSEASYNSPLH
TRBV24-1,.,TRBJ2-1,.,ATSDFQNEQF
TRBV12-3/TRBV12-4,.,TRBJ2-3,many,ASRSDRPPSTDTQY
TRBV12-3/TRBV12-4,.,TRBJ2-3,few,ASSPRRRGLTDTQY
TRBV3-1,.,TRBJ1-5,.,ASSQDLGWGQPQH
TRBV7-9,TRBD1,TRBJ2-5,few,ASSLTGGWEETQY